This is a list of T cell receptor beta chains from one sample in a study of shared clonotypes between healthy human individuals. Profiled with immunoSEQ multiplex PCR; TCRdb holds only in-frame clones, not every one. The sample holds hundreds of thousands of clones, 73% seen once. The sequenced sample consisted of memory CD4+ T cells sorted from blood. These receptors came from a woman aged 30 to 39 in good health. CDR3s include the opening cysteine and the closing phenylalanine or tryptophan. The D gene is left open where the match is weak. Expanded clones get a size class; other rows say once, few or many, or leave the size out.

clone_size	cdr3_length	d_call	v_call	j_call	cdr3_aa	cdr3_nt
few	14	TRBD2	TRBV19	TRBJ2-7	CASSILAGPYEQYF	TGTGCCAGTAGTATCTTAGCGGGGCCCTACGAGCAGTACTTC
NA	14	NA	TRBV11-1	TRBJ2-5	CASSLRGGLETQYF	TGTGCCAGCAGCTTGAGAGGAGGTCTCGAGACCCAGTACTTC
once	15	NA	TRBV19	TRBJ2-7	CASSTRGDPGYEQYF	TGTGCCAGTAGTACCCGTGGGGACCCGGGCTACGAGCAGTACTTC
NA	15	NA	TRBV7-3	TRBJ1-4	CASSPRTTTNEKLFF	TGTGCCAGCAGCCCCCGGACGACAACTAATGAAAAACTGTTTTTT
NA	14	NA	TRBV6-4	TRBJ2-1	CASSDSQDVNEQFF	TGTGCCAGCAGTGACTCTCAGGATGTGAATGAGCAGTTCTTC
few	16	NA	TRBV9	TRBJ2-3	CASSAQGVVGTDTQYF	TGTGCCAGCAGCGCCCAAGGAGTAGTCGGCACAGATACGCAGTATTTT
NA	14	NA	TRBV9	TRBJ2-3	CASSVGGSTDTQYF	TGTGCCAGCAGCGTAGGAGGGAGCACAGATACGCAGTATTTT
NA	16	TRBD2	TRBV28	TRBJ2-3	CASSLGLAGGADTQYF	TGTGCCAGCAGCCTAGGACTAGCGGGAGGGGCAGATACGCAGTATTTT
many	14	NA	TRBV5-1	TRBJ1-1	CASSRQGRNTEAFF	TGCGCCAGCAGCCGTCAGGGACGAAACACTGAAGCTTTCTTT
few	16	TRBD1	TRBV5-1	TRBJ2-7	CASSSGTGAHGDEQYF	TGCGCCAGCAGCTCTGGGACAGGGGCGCATGGTGACGAGCAGTACTTC